The clone carrying this TCR beta chain showed up just once. Roughly 10^5 TCR templates were measured in each sample. Assay: immunoSEQ multiplex PCR; the TCRdb copy retains only in-frame clones and omits some. The profile shows about 120,000 clones, about 95% of them singletons. These data come from a study of siplizumab effects on memory and regulatory T cells. The clonotype originates from a human donor in good health. Sequenced input: non-Treg CD4+ T cells sorted from blood.

The CDR3 sequence is CASSSIPSSGEQFF. The CDR3 DNA is TGTGCCAGCTCCTCAATCCCCTCATCTGGGGAGCAGTTCTTC. The chain has TRBV18 and TRBJ2-1; D not certain. V lost 6 bases and J 10 bases, leaving 19 bases between the germline ends. CDR3 length: 14 residues. Germline CDR1 and CDR2: KGHSH and LQKENI.